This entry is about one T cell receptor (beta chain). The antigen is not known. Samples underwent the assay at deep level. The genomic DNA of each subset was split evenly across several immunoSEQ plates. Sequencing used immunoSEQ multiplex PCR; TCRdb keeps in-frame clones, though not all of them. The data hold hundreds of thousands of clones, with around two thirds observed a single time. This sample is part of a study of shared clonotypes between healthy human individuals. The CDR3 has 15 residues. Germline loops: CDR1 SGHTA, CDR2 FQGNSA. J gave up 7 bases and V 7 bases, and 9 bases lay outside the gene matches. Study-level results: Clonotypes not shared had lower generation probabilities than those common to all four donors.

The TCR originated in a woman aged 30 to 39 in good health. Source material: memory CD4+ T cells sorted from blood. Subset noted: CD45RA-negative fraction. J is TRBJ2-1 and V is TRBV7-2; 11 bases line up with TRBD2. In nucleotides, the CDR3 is TGTGCCAGCACCATAGCGGGAGGGCCTTCGAATGAGCAGTTCTTC. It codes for CASTIAGGPSNEQFF. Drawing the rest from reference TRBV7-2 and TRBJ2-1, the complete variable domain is GAGVSQSPSNKVTEKGKDVELRCDPISGHTALYWYRQSLGQGLEFLIYFQGNSAPDKSGLPSDRFSAERTGGSVSTLTIQRTQQEDSAVYLCASTIAGGPSNEQFFGPGTRLTVL.